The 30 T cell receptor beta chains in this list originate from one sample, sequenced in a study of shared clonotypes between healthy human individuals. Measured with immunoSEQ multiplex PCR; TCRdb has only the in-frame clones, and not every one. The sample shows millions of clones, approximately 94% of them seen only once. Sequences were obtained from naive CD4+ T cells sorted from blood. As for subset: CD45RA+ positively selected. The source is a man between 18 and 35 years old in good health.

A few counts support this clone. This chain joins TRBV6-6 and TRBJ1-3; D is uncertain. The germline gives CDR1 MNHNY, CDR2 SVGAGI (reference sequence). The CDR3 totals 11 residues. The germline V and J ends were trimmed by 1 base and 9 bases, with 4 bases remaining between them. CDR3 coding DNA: TGTGCCAGCAGTTACTTCCTCACCATATATTTT. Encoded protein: CASSYFLTIYF.

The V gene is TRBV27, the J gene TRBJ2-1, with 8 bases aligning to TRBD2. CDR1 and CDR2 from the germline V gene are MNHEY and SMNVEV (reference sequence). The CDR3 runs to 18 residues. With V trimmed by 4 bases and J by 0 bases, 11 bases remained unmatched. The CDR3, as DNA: TGTGCCAGCAGTTACCGCCCCCGAGCGGGAGTCTCCTACAATGAGCAGTTCTTC. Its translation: CASSYRPRAGVSYNEQFF.

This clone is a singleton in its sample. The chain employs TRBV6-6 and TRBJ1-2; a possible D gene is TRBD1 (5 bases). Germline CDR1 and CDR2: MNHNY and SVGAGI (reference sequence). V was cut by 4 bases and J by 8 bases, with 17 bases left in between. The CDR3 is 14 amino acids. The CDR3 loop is CASSSLGLGLGYTF. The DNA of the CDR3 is TGTGCCAGCAGTTCCCTTGGATTGGGGCTCGGCTACACCTTC.

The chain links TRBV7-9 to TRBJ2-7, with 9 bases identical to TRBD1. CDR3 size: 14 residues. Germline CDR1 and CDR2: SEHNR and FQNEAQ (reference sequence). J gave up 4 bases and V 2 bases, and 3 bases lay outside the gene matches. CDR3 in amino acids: CASSLWDREYEQYF. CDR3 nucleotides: TGTGCCAGCAGCTTATGGGACAGGGAATACGAGCAGTACTTC.

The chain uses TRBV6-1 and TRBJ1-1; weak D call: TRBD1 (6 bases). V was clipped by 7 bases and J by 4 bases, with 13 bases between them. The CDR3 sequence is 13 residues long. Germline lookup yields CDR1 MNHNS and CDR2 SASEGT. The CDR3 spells CASTAGVATEAFF. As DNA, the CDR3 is TGTGCCAGCACGGCAGGGGTGGCCACTGAAGCTTTCTTT.

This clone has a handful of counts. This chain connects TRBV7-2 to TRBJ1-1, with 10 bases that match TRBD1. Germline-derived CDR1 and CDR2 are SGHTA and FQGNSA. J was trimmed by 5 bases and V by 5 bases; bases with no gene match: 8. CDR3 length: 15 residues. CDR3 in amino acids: CASSLGTGEVTEAFF. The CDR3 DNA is TGTGCCAGCAGCCTCGGGACAGGGGAGGTGACTGAAGCTTTCTTT.

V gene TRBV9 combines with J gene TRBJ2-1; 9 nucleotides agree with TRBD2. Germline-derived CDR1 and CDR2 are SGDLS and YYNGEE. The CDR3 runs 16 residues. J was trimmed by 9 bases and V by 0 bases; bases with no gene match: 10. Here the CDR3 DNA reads TGTGCCAGCAGCGTAGCCGGATTGGTAGCGGGAGCTGAGCAGTTCTTC. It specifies CASSVAGLVAGAEQFF.

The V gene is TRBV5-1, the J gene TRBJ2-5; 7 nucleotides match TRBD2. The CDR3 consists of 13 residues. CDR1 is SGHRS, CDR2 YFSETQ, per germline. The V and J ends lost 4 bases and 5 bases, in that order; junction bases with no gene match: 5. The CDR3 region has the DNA TGCGCCAGCAGCCGGGACTACCCCGAGACCCAGTACTTC. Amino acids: CASSRDYPETQYF.

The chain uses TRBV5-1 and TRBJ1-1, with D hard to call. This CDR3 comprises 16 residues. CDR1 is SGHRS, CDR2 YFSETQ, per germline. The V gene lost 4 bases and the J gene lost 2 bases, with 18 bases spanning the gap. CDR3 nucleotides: TGCGCCAGCAGCGGAGAGGTCAGCCACCTAAACACTGAAGCTTTCTTT. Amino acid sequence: CASSGEVSHLNTEAFF. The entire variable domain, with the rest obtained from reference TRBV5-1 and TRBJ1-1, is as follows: KAGVTQTPRYLIKTRGQQVTLSCSPISGHRSVSWYQQTPGQGLQFLFEYFSETQRNKGNFPGRFSGRQFSNSRSEMNVSTLELGDSALYLCASSGEVSHLNTEAFFGQGTRLTVV.

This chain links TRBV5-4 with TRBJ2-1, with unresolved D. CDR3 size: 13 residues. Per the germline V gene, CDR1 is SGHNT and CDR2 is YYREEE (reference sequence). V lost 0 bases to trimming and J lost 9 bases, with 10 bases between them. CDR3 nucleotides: TGTGCCAGCAGCTTGGTTGGAATCGGTGAGCAGTTCTTC. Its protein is CASSLVGIGEQFF.

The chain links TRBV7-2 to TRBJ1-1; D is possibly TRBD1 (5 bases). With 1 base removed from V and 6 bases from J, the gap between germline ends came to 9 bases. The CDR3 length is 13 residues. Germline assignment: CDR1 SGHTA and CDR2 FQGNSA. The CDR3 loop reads CASSLGTGPEAFF. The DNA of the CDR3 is TGTGCCAGCAGCTTAGGGACGGGGCCTGAAGCTTTCTTT.

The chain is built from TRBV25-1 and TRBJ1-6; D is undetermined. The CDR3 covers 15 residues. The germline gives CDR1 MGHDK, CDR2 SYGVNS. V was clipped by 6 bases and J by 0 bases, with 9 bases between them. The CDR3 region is CASSPPGSYNSPLHF. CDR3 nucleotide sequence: TGTGCCAGCAGCCCCCCCGGCTCCTATAATTCACCCCTCCACTTT.

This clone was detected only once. The CDR3 nucleotides read TGCGCCAGCTCCGACAGGCTCTCCTACAATGAGCAGTTCTTC. The encoded protein is CASSDRLSYNEQFF. The rearrangement links TRBV10-1 to TRBJ2-1; possible D gene TRBD1, 6 bases. Trimming left V 8 bases short and J 0 bases short, with 11 bases between. This CDR3 contains 14 residues. Germline CDR1 is WNHNN and CDR2 is SYGVQD (reference sequence).

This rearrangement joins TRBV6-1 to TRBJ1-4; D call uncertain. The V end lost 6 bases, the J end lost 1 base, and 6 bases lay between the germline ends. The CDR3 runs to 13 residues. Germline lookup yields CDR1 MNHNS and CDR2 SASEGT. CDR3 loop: CASREGTNEKLFF. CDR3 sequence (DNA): TGTGCCAGCAGGGAGGGAACTAATGAAAAACTGTTTTTT.

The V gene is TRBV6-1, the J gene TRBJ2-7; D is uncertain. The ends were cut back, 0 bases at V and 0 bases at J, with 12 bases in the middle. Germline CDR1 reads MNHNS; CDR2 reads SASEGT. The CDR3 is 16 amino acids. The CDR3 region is CASSEAKTLFSYEQYF. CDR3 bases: TGTGCCAGCAGTGAAGCGAAAACACTATTCTCCTACGAGCAGTACTTC.

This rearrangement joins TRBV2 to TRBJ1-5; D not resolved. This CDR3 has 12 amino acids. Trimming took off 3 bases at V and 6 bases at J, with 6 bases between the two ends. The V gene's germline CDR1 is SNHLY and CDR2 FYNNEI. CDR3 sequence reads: CASSDGVQPQHF. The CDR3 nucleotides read TGTGCCAGCAGTGACGGTGTTCAGCCCCAGCATTTT.

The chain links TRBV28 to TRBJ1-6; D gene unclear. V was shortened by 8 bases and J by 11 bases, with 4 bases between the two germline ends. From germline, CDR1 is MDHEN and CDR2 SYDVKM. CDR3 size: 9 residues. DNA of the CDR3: TGTGCCAGCGCGCCACCCCTCCACTTT. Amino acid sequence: CASAPPLHF. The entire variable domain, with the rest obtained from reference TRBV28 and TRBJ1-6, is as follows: DVKVTQSSRYLVKRTGEKVFLECVQDMDHENMFWYRQDPGLGLRLIYFSYDVKMKEKGDIPEGYSVSREKKERFSLILESASTNQTSMYLCASAPPLHFGNGTRLTVT.

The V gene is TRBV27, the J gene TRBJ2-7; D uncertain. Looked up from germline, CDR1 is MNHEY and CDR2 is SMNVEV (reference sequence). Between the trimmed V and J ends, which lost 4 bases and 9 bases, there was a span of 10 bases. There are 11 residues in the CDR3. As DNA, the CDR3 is TGTGCCAGCAGTTCCGATGGGCGGCAGTACTTC. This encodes CASSSDGRQYF.

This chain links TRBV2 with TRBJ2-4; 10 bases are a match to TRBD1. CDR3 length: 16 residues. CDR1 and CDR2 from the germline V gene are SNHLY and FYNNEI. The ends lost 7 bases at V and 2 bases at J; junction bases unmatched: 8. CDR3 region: CASTLGTGVTKNIQYF. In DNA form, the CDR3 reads TGTGCCAGCACTCTCGGGACAGGGGTGACCAAAAACATTCAGTACTTC.

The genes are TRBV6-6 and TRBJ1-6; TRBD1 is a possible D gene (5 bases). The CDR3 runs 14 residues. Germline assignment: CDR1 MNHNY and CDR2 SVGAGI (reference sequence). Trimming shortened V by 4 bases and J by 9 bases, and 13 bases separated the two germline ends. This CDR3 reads CASSSREGGSPLHF. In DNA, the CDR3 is TGTGCCAGCAGTTCCAGGGAAGGTGGTTCACCCCTCCACTTT.

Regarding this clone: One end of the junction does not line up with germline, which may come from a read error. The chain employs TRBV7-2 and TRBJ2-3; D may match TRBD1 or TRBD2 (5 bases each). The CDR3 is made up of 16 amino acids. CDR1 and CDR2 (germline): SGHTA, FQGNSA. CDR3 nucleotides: TGTGCCAGCAGCCTAGCTAGGGGATGGTCCACAGATACGCAGTATTTT. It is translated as CASSLARGWSTDTQYF.

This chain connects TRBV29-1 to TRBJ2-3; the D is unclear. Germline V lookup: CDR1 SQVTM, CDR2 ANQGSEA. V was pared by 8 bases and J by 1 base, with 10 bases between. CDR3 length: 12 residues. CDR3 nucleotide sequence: TGCAGCACGGACCGTGGCACAGATACGCAGTATTTT. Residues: CSTDRGTDTQYF.

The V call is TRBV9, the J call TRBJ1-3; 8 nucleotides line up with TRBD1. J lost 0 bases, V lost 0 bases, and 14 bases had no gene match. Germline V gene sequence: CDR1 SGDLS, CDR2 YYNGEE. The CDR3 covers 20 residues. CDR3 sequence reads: CASSVDPQGAKETSGNTIYF. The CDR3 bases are TGTGCCAGCAGCGTAGATCCCCAGGGGGCGAAAGAAACCTCTGGAAACACCATATATTTT.

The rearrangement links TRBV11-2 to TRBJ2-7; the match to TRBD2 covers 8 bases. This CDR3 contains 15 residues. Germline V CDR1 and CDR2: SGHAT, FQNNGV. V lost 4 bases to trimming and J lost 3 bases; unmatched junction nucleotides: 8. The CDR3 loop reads CASSYTSGGLYEQYF. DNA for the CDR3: TGTGCCAGCAGCTACACTAGCGGAGGGCTCTACGAGCAGTACTTC. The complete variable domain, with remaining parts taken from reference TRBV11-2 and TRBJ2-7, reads EAGVAQSPRYKIIEKRQSVAFWCNPISGHATLYWYQQILGQGPKLLIQFQNNGVVDDSQLPKDRFSAERLKGVDSTLKIQPAKLEDSAVYLCASSYTSGGLYEQYFGPGTRLTVT.

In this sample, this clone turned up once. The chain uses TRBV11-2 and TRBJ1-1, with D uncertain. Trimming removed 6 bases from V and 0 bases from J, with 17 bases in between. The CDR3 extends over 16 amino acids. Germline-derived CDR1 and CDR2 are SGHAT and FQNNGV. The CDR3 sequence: CASRPGDGQMNTEAFF. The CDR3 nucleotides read TGTGCCAGCAGACCCGGCGACGGTCAAATGAACACTGAAGCTTTCTTT.

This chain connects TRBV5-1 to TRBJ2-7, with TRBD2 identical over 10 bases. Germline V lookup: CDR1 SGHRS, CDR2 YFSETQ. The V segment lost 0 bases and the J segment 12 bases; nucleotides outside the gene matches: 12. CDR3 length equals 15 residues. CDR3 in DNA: TGCGCCAGCAGCTTGGGACTAGCGGGCCTCCAAGATGGGTACTTC. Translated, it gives CASSLGLAGLQDGYF.

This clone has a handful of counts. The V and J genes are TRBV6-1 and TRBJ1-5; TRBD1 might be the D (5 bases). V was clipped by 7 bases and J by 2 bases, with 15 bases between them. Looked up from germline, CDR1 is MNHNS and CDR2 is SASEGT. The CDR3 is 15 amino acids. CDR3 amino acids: CASTLSRDGNQPQHF. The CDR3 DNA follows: TGTGCCAGCACCCTGAGTAGGGACGGCAATCAGCCCCAGCATTTT.

CDR3 sequence: CATSRSAANEQYF. CDR3 nucleotide sequence: TGTGCCACCAGCAGATCGGCGGCCAACGAGCAGTACTTC. This chain connects TRBV15 to TRBJ2-7; unclear D gene. This CDR3 spans 13 amino acids. Trimming shortened V by 2 bases and J by 5 bases, and 10 bases separated the two germline ends. Per the germline V gene, CDR1 is LNHNV and CDR2 is YYDKDF (reference sequence).

The CDR3 bases are TGTGCCAGCAGCTTAACAGGGTACGACAAAAACATTCAGTACTTC. This codes for CASSLTGYDKNIQYF. This sequence joins TRBV5-4 and TRBJ2-4, with D possibly TRBD1 on 6 matching bases. Trimming pared 2 bases from V and 3 bases from J, leaving 12 bases between. The germline V gene encodes CDR1 SGHNT and CDR2 YYREEE (reference sequence). This CDR3 comprises 15 residues.

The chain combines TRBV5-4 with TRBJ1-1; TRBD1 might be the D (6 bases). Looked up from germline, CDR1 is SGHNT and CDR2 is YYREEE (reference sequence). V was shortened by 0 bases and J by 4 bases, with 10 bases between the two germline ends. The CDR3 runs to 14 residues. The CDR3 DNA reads TGTGCCAGCAGCTTGGAGGGGGGGGGCACTGAAGCTTTCTTT. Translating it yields CASSLEGGGTEAFF. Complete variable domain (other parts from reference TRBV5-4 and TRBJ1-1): ETGVTQSPTHLIKTRGQQVTLRCSSQSGHNTVSWYQQALGQGPQFIFQYYREEENGRGNFPPRFSGLQFPNYSSELNVNALELDDSALYLCASSLEGGGTEAFFGQGTRLTVV.